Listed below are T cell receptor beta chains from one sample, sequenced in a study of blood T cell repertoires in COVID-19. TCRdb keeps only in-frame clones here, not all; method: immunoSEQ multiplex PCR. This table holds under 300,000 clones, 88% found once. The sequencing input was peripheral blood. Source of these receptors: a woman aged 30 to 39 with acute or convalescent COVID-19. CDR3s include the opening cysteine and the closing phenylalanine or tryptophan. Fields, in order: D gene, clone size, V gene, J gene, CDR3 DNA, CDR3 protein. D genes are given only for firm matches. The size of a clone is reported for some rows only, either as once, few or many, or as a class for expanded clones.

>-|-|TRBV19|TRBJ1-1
TGTGCCAGTAGTATGGCTTTTGGCAGGGGTAACACTGAAGCTTTCTTT
CASSMAFGRGNTEAFF
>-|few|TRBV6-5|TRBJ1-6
TGTGCCAGCAGTTACGGAGTCCTTAGGAATTCACCCCTCCACTTT
CASSYGVLRNSPLHF
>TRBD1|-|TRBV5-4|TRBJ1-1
TGTGCCAGCAGAAGGGGGCAGAACACTGAAGCTTTCTTT
CASRRGQNTEAFF
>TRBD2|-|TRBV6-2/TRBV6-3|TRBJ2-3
TGTGCCAGCAGTTATTCCGGAGCGGGGGATACGCAGTATTTT
CASSYSGAGDTQYF
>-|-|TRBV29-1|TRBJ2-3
TGCAGCGTTGTGGTATTCGACAGGAGCACAGATACGCAGTATTTT
CSVVVFDRSTDTQYF
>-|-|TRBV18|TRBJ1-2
TGTGCCAGCTCACCTGCTGGAGACTCCGACTATGGCTACACCTTC
CASSPAGDSDYGYTF
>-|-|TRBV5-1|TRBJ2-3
TGCGCCAGCAGCTCACCGGGAGATACGCAGTATTTT
CASSSPGDTQYF
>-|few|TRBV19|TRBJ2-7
TGTGCCAGTAGTAGCCGGAGGGCCCACGAGCAGTACTTC
CASSSRRAHEQYF
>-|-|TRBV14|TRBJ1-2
TGTGCCAGCAGCCCGTCCCTCCCAATAGCTGGCTACACCTTC
CASSPSLPIAGYTF
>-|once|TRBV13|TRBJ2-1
TGTGCCAGCAGCGCAGGAGGGTACAATGAGCAGTTCTTC
CASSAGGYNEQFF
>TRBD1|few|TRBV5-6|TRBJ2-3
TGTGCCAGCAGCTTGCTTCCCGGACAGGCGAGCACAGATACGCAGTATTTT
CASSLLPGQASTDTQYF
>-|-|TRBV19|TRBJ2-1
TGTGCCAGTAGCCCCCCTGGACAAGTGCACAATGAGCAGTTCTTC
CASSPPGQVHNEQFF
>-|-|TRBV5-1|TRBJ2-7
TGCGCCAGCAGCTTTGGTGGGGGCAGCTCCTACGAGCAGTACTTC
CASSFGGGSSYEQYF
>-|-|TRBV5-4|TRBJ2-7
TGTGCCAGCAGCGCGGACAGCTCCTACGAGCAGTACTTC
CASSADSSYEQYF
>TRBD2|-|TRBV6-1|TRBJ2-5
TGTGCCAGCAGTGGGTCCGGGACTAGCGGGAGGGGGGGAGAGACCCAGTACTTC
CASSGSGTSGRGGETQYF
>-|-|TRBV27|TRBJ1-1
TGTGCCAGCAGTATTTACAGGAACACTGAAGCTTTCTTT
CASSIYRNTEAFF
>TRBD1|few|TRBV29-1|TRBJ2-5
TGCAGCGATACAGGGGCCATACAAGAGACCCAGTACTTC
CSDTGAIQETQYF
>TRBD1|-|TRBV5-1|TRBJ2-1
TGCGCCAGCAGCGTTCCGGGACAGGGTAACAATGAGCAGTTCTTC
CASSVPGQGNNEQFF
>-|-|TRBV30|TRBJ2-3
TGTGCCTGGAGGACAAGCAGCACAGATACGCAGTATTTT
CAWRTSSTDTQYF
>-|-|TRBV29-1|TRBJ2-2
TGCAGCGTCGAGACAGGGAACACCGGGGAGCTGTTTTTT
CSVETGNTGELFF
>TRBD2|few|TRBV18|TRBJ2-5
TGTGCCAGCTCCCCCGGCCAGGGAGGGTCAGAGACCCAGTACTTC
CASSPGQGGSETQYF
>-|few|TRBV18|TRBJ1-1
TGTGCCAGCTCACCACTTGCCTCACAGGGTACGAACACTGAAGCTTTCTTT
CASSPLASQGTNTEAFF
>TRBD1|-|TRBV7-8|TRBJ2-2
TGTGCCAGCAGCTTACACCCGGGACAGGGGAGGAACACCGGGGAGCTGTTTTTT
CASSLHPGQGRNTGELFF
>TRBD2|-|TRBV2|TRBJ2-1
TGTGCCAGCAGAGGGACTAGCGGGAGTTCTCCCTACAATGAGCAGTTCTTC
CASRGTSGSSPYNEQFF
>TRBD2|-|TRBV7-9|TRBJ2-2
TGTGCCAGCAGCTTACCGAAATCCGGACTAGCGAAGAACACCGGGGAGCTGTTTTTT
CASSLPKSGLAKNTGELFF
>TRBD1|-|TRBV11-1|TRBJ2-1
TGTGCCAGCAGCTTACATGGGACAGGGGGCTACAATGAGCAGTTCTTC
CASSLHGTGGYNEQFF
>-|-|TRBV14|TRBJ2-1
TGTGCCAGCAGCCAAGATGTGCAGCGGGCCTACAATGAGCAGTTCTTC
CASSQDVQRAYNEQFF
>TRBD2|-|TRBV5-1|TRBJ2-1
TGCGCCAGCAGCTGGGGACTAGCGGGAGGCCCCCTAGGCAATGAGCAGTTCTTC
CASSWGLAGGPLGNEQFF
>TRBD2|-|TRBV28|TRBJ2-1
TGTGCCAGCAGACAGGGACTAGCGGGAGACTACAATGAGCAGTTCTTC
CASRQGLAGDYNEQFF
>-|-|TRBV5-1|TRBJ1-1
TGCGCCAGCAGCTTAATACAGGGGAACACTGAAGCTTTCTTT
CASSLIQGNTEAFF
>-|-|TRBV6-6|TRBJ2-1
TGTGCCAGCAGTCCACGGGACATAGGGTCTACCAGTGAGCAGTTCTTC
CASSPRDIGSTSEQFF
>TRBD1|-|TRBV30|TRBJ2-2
TGTGCCTGGAAGTTATCAGGGGGCGCGTCCGGGGAGCTGTTTTTT
CAWKLSGGASGELFF
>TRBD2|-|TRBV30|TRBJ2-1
TGTGCCTGGAGTCCGACTAGCGGGAGGGGATATGAGCAGTTCTTC
CAWSPTSGRGYEQFF